These 4 T cell receptor beta chains were sequenced from one sample in a study of beta chain features in type 1 diabetes. Expressed TCRB transcripts were sequenced after all isolated RNA was converted to cDNA. The repertoire was sequenced with immunoSEQ multiplex PCR; TCRdb's copy has only in-frame clones and lacks some. The sample includes hundreds of thousands of clones, 17% of them seen just once. The sample was naive CD4+ T cells from blood. All receptors derive from a woman under 30 in good health.

The chain couples TRBV28 to TRBJ1-2; D gene unclear. Germline V gene lookup returns CDR1 MDHEN and CDR2 SYDVKM. V was clipped by 6 bases and J by 5 bases, with 10 bases between them. The CDR3 totals 12 residues. This CDR3 is CASRDKRYGYTF. CDR3 DNA sequence: TGTGCCAGCAGAGACAAGCGTTATGGCTACACCTTC.

The chain couples TRBV7-6 to TRBJ2-3; D unresolved. Germline assignment: CDR1 SGHVS and CDR2 FNYEAQ. The CDR3 consists of 16 residues. The V gene lost 5 bases and the J gene lost 0 bases, with 15 bases spanning the gap. CDR3 sequence: CASSQRPGPSTDTQYF. The CDR3 coding sequence is TGTGCCAGCAGCCAGAGGCCCGGTCCTAGCACAGATACGCAGTATTTT.

This chain connects TRBV27 to TRBJ1-1; D perhaps matches TRBD1 (6 bases). Per the germline V gene, CDR1 is MNHEY and CDR2 is SMNVEV (reference sequence). V lost 3 bases and J 1 base, leaving 15 bases between the germline ends. This CDR3 spans 16 amino acids. The CDR3 sequence is CASSLITGHRNTEAFF. DNA for the CDR3: TGTGCCAGCAGTTTGATCACGGGACACAGGAACACTGAAGCTTTCTTT.

This clone showed up just a few times. The chain has TRBV18 and TRBJ2-5; a possible D gene is TRBD1 (6 bases). Germline assignment: CDR1 KGHSH and CDR2 LQKENI. V lost 4 bases and J 2 bases, leaving 14 bases between the germline ends. The length of the CDR3 is 15 residues. This CDR3 is CASSQNGQKQETQYF. The DNA of the CDR3 is TGTGCCAGCTCACAAAACGGACAGAAACAAGAGACCCAGTACTTC.